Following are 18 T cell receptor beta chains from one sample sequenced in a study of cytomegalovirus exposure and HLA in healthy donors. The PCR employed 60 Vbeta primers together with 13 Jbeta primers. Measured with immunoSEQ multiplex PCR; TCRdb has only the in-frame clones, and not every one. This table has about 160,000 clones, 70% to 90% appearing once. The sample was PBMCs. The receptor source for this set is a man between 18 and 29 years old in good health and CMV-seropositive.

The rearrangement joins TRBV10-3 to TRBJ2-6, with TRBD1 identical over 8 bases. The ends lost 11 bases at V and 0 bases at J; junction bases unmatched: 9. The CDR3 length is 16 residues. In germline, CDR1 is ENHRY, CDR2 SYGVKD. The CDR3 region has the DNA TGTGCCGTCGGACAGGGTCTTAACTCTGGGGCCAACGTCCTGACTTTC. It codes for CAVGQGLNSGANVLTF.

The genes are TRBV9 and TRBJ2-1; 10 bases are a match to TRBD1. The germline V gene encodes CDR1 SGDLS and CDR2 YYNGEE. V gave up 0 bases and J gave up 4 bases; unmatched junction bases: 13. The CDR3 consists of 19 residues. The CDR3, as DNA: TGTGCCAGCAGCGTAGAGATGAGACCGGGACAGGGGAAATACAATGAGCAGTTCTTC. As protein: CASSVEMRPGQGKYNEQFF.

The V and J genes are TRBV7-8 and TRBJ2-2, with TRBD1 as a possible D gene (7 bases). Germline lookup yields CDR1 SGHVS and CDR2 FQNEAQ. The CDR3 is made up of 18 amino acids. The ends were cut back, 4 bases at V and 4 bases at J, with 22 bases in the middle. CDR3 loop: CASSSTQTGEAPTGELFF. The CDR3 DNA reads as TGTGCCAGCAGCTCGACCCAAACAGGGGAGGCCCCCACCGGGGAGCTGTTTTTT.

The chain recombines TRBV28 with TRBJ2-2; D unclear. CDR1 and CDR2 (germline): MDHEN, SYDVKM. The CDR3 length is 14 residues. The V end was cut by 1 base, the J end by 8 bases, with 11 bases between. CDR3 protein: CASSLLGSTGELFF. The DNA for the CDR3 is TGTGCCAGCAGTTTATTGGGTTCGACAGGGGAGCTGTTTTTT.

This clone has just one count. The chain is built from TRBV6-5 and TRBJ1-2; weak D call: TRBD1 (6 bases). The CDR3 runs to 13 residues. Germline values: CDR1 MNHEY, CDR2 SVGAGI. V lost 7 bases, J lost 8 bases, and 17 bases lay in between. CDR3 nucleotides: TGTGCCAGCACCAATGGGGGGGGCGTCGGCTACACCTTC. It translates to CASTNGGGVGYTF.

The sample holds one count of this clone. CDR3 sequence: CASSPGSGNTIYF. In DNA, the CDR3 is TGTGCCAGCAGCCCAGGGTCTGGAAACACCATATATTTT. This chain links TRBV7-7 with TRBJ1-3; tentatively, D is TRBD1 (5 bases). CDR1 is SSHAT, CDR2 FNYEAQ, per germline (reference sequence). This CDR3 contains 13 residues. V shed 5 bases and J shed 1 base, with 6 bases lying between them.

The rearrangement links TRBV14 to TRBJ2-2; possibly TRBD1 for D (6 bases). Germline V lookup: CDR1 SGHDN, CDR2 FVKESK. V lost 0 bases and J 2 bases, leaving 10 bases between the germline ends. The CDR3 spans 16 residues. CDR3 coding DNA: TGTGCCAGCAGCCAAGATATCAGGGGAAACACCGGGGAGCTGTTTTTT. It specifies CASSQDIRGNTGELFF.

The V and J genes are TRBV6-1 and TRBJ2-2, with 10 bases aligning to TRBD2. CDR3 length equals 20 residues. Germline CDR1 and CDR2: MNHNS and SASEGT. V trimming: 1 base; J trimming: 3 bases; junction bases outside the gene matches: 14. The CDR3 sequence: CASSEELAGDPIGDTGELFF. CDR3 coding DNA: TGTGCCAGCAGTGAAGAGCTAGCGGGGGATCCCATCGGCGACACCGGGGAGCTGTTTTTT.

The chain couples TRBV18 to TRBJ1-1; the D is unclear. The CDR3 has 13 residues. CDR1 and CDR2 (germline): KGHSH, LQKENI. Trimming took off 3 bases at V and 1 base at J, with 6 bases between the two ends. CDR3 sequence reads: CASSPRGNTEAFF. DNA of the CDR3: TGTGCCAGCTCACCCCGGGGGAACACTGAAGCTTTCTTT.

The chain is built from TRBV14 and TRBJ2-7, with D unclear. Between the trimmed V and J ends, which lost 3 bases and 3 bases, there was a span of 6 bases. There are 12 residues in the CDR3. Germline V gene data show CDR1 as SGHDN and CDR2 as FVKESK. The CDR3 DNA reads TGTGCCAGCAGCCACGTAAACTACGAGCAGTACTTC. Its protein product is CASSHVNYEQYF.

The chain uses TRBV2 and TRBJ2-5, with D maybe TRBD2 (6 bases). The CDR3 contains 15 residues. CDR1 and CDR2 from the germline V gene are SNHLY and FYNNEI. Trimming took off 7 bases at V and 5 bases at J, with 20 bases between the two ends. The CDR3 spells CASTTEASAPETQYF. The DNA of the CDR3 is TGTGCCAGCACCACGGAGGCTAGCGCCCCGGAGACCCAGTACTTC.

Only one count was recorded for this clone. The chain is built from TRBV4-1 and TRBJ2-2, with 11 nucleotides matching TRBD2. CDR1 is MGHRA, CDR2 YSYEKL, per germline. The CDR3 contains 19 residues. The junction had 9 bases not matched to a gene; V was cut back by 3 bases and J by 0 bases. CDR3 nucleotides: TGCGCCAGCAGCCAGCGGAGACTAGCGGGGTCTACGAACACCGGGGAGCTGTTTTTT. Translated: CASSQRRLAGSTNTGELFF.

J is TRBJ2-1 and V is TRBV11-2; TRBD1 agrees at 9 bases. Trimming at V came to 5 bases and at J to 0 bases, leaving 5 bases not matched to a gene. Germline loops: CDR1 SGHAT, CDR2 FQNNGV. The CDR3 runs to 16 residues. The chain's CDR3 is CASSPWTGVSYNEQFF. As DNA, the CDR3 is TGTGCCAGCAGCCCCTGGACAGGGGTCTCCTACAATGAGCAGTTCTTC. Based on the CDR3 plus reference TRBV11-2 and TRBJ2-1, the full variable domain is EAGVAQSPRYKIIEKRQSVAFWCNPISGHATLYWYQQILGQGPKLLIQFQNNGVVDDSQLPKDRFSAERLKGVDSTLKIQPAKLEDSAVYLCASSPWTGVSYNEQFFGPGTRLTVL.

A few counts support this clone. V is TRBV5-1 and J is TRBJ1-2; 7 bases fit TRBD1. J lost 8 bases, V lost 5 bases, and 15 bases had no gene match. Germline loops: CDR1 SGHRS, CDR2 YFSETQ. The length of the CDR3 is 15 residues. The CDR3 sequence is CASRWEQGSGGGYTF. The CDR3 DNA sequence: TGCGCCAGCAGATGGGAACAGGGGTCAGGAGGAGGCTACACCTTC.

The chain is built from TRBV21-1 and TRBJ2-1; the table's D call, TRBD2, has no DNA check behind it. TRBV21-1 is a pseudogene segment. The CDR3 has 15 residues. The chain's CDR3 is CASSNKRTSCNEQFF. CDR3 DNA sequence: TGTGCCAGCAGCAATAAGCGAACTAGCTGCAATGAGCAGTTCTTC.

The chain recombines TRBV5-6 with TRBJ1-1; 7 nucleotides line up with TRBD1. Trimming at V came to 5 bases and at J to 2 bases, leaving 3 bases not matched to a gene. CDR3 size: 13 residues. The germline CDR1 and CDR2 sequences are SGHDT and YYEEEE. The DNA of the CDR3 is TGTGCCAGCAGAGGGGGCGGTAACACTGAAGCTTTCTTT. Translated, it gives CASRGGGNTEAFF.

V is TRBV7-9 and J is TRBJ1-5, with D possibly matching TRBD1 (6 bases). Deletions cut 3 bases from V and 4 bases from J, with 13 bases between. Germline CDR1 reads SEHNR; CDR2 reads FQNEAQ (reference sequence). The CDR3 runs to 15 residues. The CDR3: CASSFGRDTNQPQHF. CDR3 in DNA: TGTGCCAGCAGCTTTGGTCGGGACACTAATCAGCCCCAGCATTTT.

CDR3 sequence reads: CAISPGSNEQFF. CDR3 nucleotides: TGTGCCATCAGCCCAGGGTCCAATGAGCAGTTCTTC. The rearrangement links TRBV10-3 to TRBJ2-1; tentative D call: TRBD1 (5 bases). The CDR3 spans 12 residues. V was clipped by 6 bases and J by 6 bases, with 9 bases between them. Germline CDR1 and CDR2: ENHRY and SYGVKD.